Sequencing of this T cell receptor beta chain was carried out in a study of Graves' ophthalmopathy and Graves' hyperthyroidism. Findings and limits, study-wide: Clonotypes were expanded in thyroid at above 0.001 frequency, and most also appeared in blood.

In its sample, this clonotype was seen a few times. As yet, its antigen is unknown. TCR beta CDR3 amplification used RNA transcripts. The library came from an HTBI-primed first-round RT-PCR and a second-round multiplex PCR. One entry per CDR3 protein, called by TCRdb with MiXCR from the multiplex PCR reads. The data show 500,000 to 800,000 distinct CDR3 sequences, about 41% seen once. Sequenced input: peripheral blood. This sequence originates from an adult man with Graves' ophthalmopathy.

The CDR3 DNA reads TGTGCCAGCAGCCAAGATCGGGGCAGGGGACATGGCTACACCTTC. This codes for CASSQDRGRGHGYTF. This chain uses TRBV4-2 with TRBJ1-2; D is possibly TRBD1 (6 bases). The ends were cut back, 0 bases at V and 6 bases at J, with 14 bases in the middle. The CDR3 spans 15 residues. Germline CDR1 is LGHNA and CDR2 is YNFKEQ.